This T cell receptor (beta chain) stems from a study of CD8+CD57+ T cells in acquired aplastic anemia. At the level of the study: Across the sorted CD4+ and CD8+ cells, DNA amounts averaged about 3.2 ug. Regarding the study as a whole: Patients shared some 30 CD8+ CDR3 sequences with controls.

Profiles of TCR beta VDJ and CDR3 were generated from a genomic DNA template. In TCRdb, the reads were re-called with MiXCR into one record per CDR3 protein. This sample has just over 200,000 distinct CDR3 sequences; approximately 60% occur once, and the top ten carry around three fifths. A remark on this clonotype: What it recognizes is unknown.

Germline loops: CDR1 SGHAT, CDR2 FQNNGV. V dropped 7 bases and J dropped 2; count of bases not matched to a gene: 7. The CDR3 sequence is 15 residues long. Patients chosen for sequencing had shown CD8+CD57+ cell expansion by flow cytometry. Severe acquired aplastic anemia was the diagnosis recorded for all patients. The clonotype was recovered from a human donor with aplastic anemia. The chain recombines TRBV11-2 with TRBJ2-3, with 9 bases aligning to TRBD1. Sequencing was done on a sample of sorted CD4+, CD8+, or CD8+CD57+ T cells (not recorded which) from PBMCs. CDR3 in DNA: TGTGCCAGCACCTGGGACAGGGTCGACACAGATACGCAGTATTTT. It specifies CASTWDRVDTDTQYF.